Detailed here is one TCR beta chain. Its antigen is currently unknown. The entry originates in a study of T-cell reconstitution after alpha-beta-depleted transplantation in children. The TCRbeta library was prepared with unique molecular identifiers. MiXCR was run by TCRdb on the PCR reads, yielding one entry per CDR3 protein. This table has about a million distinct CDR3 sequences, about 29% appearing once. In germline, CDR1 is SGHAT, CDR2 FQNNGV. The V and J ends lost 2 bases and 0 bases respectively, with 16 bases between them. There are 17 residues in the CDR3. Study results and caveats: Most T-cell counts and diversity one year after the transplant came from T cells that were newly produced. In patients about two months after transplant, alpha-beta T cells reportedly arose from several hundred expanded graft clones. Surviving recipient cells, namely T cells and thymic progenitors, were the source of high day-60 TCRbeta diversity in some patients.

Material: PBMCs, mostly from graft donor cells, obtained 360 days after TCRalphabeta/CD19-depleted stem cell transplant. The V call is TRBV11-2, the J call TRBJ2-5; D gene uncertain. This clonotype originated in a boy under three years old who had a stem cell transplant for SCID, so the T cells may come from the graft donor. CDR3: CASSLSPYFVYQETQYF. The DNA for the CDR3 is TGTGCCAGCAGCTTAAGTCCCTACTTTGTGTACCAAGAGACCCAGTACTTC.